This paragraph reports one TCR beta chain. What it binds is not known. Here immunoSEQ multiplex PCR was the method, and the copy in TCRdb shows in-frame clones only, minus some. The table records approximately 2.5 million clones, more than 85% of them present only once. This sample is part of a study of shared clonotypes between healthy human individuals. Across the whole study: Three plates were used per donor for CD4 naive, three for CD4 memory, two for CD8 naive and one for CD8 memory.

General study results and limits: Non-shared clonotypes were found to have lower generation probabilities than the clonotypes that were shared by all four of the sorted-subset donors. Researchers found naive subsets generally carried larger estimated richness than memory subsets. Sharing of clonotypes among donors was expected to vary with sequencing depth.

The CDR3 totals 17 residues. Germline CDR1 and CDR2: SGHRS and YFSETQ. The V gene end was trimmed by 2 bases and the J gene end by 6 bases; junction bases not matched to a gene: 13. The receptor was isolated from a young man in good health. Some clones in this sample may be carry-over from other donors' samples. This rearrangement joins TRBV5-1 to TRBJ2-1; 8 bases are shared with TRBD2. Sequencing was done on a sample of naive CD4+ T cells from PBMCs. Described subset: CD45RA+ positively selected. CDR3: CASSLQSGTRGGNEQFF. The CDR3 nucleotides read TGCGCCAGCAGCTTACAATCCGGGACTAGAGGCGGCAATGAGCAGTTCTTC.